These 10 T cell receptor beta chains originate from one sample sequenced in a study of shared clonotypes between healthy human individuals. Some clones are missing from TCRdb's copy, which holds only in-frame ones; the method was immunoSEQ multiplex PCR. The sample contains about a million clones, around 75% of which appear only once. Sequenced sample: memory CD4+ T cells sorted from blood. Subset of the sample: CD45RA-negative fraction. The source is a man in his late teens or twenties in good health.

The chain uses TRBV6-6 and TRBJ2-7; tentatively, D is TRBD2 (6 bases). This CDR3 is built from 14 residues. Trimming stripped 6 bases from V and 5 bases from J, with 17 bases between. CDR1 is MNHNY, CDR2 SVGAGI, per germline (reference sequence). The DNA for the CDR3 is TGTGCCAGCAGATCCCAGGGAGGTCTGGACGAGCAGTACTTC. Protein sequence: CASRSQGGLDEQYF.

J is TRBJ2-5 and V is TRBV2; 9 nucleotides line up with TRBD2. CDR3 length: 13 residues. With 5 bases clipped from V and 6 bases from J, the junction kept 4 bases outside the gene matches. CDR1 is SNHLY, CDR2 FYNNEI, per germline. CDR3 nucleotides: TGTGCCAGCAGTTCGGGACTAGCTCAGACCCAGTACTTC. Translating gives CASSSGLAQTQYF.

This sequence joins TRBV5-4 and TRBJ1-2; D is uncertain. Germline V gives CDR1 SGHNT, CDR2 YYREEE (reference sequence). This CDR3 spans 14 amino acids. Trimming removed 0 bases from V and 7 bases from J, with 13 bases in between. CDR3 sequence: CASSLDVQATGYTF. For the CDR3, the DNA is TGTGCCAGCAGCTTGGATGTCCAGGCTACTGGCTACACCTTC.

The chain is built from TRBV6-1 and TRBJ1-1, with 7 bases matching TRBD1. J gave up 4 bases and V 11 bases, and 10 bases lay outside the gene matches. The CDR3 loop spans 13 amino acids. Germline CDR1 MNHNS, CDR2 SASEGT. The DNA of the CDR3 is TGTGCCGGAAAAGGACAGGTCGGCACTGAAGCTTTCTTT. Translated: CAGKGQVGTEAFF.

V usage is TRBV10-3 and J usage is TRBJ2-1; D might be TRBD2 (6 bases). The CDR3 sequence is 17 residues long. Trimming took off 2 bases at V and 0 bases at J, with 14 bases between the two ends. Per germline, CDR1 ENHRY and CDR2 SYGVKD. The CDR3 DNA follows: TGTGCCATCAGTGAGACCTCGCGGGGAAGCTCCTACAATGAGCAGTTCTTC. Encoded protein: CAISETSRGSSYNEQFF.

Comments on this clone: Other DNA sequences within the sample encode an identical CDR3. The chain links TRBV7-9 to TRBJ1-3, with unresolved D. Germline V gene sequence: CDR1 SEHNR, CDR2 FQNEAQ (reference sequence). The germline V and J ends were trimmed by 2 bases and 4 bases, with 3 bases remaining between them. This CDR3 comprises 12 residues. The CDR3 DNA is TGTGCCAGCAGCTTATCAGGAAACACCATATATTTT. It yields the protein CASSLSGNTIYF. Supplemented by reference TRBV7-9 and TRBJ1-3, the full variable domain reads DTGVSQNPRHKITKRGQNVTFRCDPISEHNRLYWYRQTLGQGPEFLTYFQNEAQLEKSRLLSDRFSAERPKGSFSTLEIQRTEQGDSAMYLCASSLSGNTIYFGEGSWLTVV.

This CDR3 reads CASSQTRVEELFF. The CDR3 bases are TGTGCCAGCAGCCAGACCCGAGTCGAGGAGCTGTTTTTT. V is TRBV7-2 and J is TRBJ2-2, with D hard to call. CDR3 length: 13 residues. Trimming took off 5 bases at V and 10 bases at J, with 14 bases between the two ends. Germline CDR1 SGHTA, CDR2 FQGNSA.

In this sample, this clone turned up a few times. The rearrangement links TRBV10-2 to TRBJ2-2; 7 bases are a match to TRBD1. Germline lookup yields CDR1 WSHSY and CDR2 SAAADI. The CDR3 contains 14 residues. V lost 5 bases, J lost 4 bases, and 4 bases stayed unmatched. Here the CDR3 reads CASSSQGSTGELFF. In nucleotides, the CDR3 is TGCGCCAGCAGTTCACAGGGGTCCACCGGGGAGCTGTTTTTT.

The chain links TRBV19 to TRBJ2-3, with 9 bases fitting TRBD2. The CDR3 has 15 amino acids. Germline V gives CDR1 LNHDA, CDR2 SQIVND (reference sequence). J gave up 1 base and V 9 bases, and 8 bases lay outside the gene matches. The CDR3 bases are TGTGCCAGCCTCAGGACTAGCGAACGCACAGATACGCAGTATTTT. Protein: CASLRTSERTDTQYF.

The chain combines TRBV5-1 with TRBJ2-7; weak D call: TRBD1 (5 bases). V was shortened by 4 bases and J by 4 bases, with 9 bases between the two germline ends. The CDR3 sequence is 12 residues long. The germline V gene has CDR1 SGHRS and CDR2 YFSETQ. The chain's CDR3 is CASSKDSYEQYF. DNA for the CDR3: TGCGCCAGCAGCAAAGACAGTTACGAGCAGTACTTC.